These T cell receptor beta chains were read from a single sample in a study of blood T cell repertoires in COVID-19. The data were produced by immunoSEQ multiplex PCR, yet TCRdb's version contains in-frame clones alone and is incomplete. Of 65,000 to 70,000 clones listed, around 93% are singletons. Sequencing was carried out using peripheral blood. All receptors derive from a man between 65 and 79 years old with active COVID-19. CDR3s include the opening cysteine and the closing phenylalanine or tryptophan.

v_gene | CDR3aa
TRBV5-1 | CASSWGQGLGYTF
TRBV29-1 | CSVEVGAGTNEKLFF
TRBV6-5 | CASRPGSYEQYF
TRBV19 | CASSMADAYQETQYF
TRBV19 | CASSPTGTAGAQYF
TRBV7-2 | CASSLQGSTDTQYF
TRBV18 | CASSPTLAGGDNEQFF
TRBV7-2 | CASSLSGGGNYEQYF
TRBV4-1 | CASSLYWTENTGELFF
TRBV3-1/TRBV3-2 | CASSQARGQGSVAFF
TRBV20-1 | CSASWATDTQYF
TRBV5-1 | CASSLGTGVAETQYF
TRBV7-3 | CASSPSSARTGELFF
TRBV6-5 | CASSRRGGSNQPQHF
TRBV2 | CASSTGTGGFSGANVLTF
TRBV9 | CASSPWTVTVGGYTF
TRBV9 | CASTPGVGSYEQYF
TRBV3-1/TRBV3-2 | CASSGGAYEQYF
TRBV3-1/TRBV3-2 | CASSPGSNQPQHF
TRBV4-2 | CASSLLGEAGGAKNIQYF
TRBV5-4 | CASSQKQGGASDTQYF
TRBV5-6 | CASTRRAGALGYTF
TRBV12-3/TRBV12-4 | CASSGGATYEQYF
TRBV18 | CASSPRDRVSGANVLTF
TRBV5-5 | CASSLFVYTDTQYF
TRBV28 | CASTQGSDTQYF
TRBV5-1 | CASSPTVNEQFF
TRBV10-3 | CAISQGAVSNEQFF
TRBV24-1 | CATSDPGGETQYF
TRBV9 | CASSVGQGAYYGYTF
TRBV14 | CASSQGQVYYNEQFF
TRBV6-5 | CASSFWGQGNTEAFF
TRBV28 | CASRFAGIGYTF
TRBV29-1 | CSVDAGGDWDTQYF
TRBV13 | CASSYRTGGYEQYF
TRBV9 | CASSVIGGVTDTQYF
TRBV5-1 | CASSLTSKDTQYF
TRBV5-8 | CASSWGTGQETQYF
TRBV4-1 | CASSQDPGQGPIYSGNTIYF
TRBV6-5 | CASSYTGGRVGYTF
TRBV6-1 | CASSVVVSDLYTDTQYF
TRBV7-2 | CASSLGTGARNEQFF
TRBV5-6 | CASSGGTGGFYNSPLHF
TRBV6-4 | CASSAHAAGNYGYTF
TRBV6-5 | CASSSAGAGDTQYF
TRBV28 | CASSVTIPPYNEQFF
TRBV5-1 | CASSWTGEKLFF
TRBV14 | CASSQGTSGAVNEQFF
TRBV19 | CASSISPGYYEQYF
TRBV12-3/TRBV12-4 | CASSPTGYNEQFF
TRBV28 | CASSSVGGVVNQPQHF
TRBV11-3 | CASSLDGRMEETQYF
TRBV7-9 | CASSLLEGSPLHF
TRBV2 | CASTWHHQETQYF